The sequence of this T cell receptor (beta chain) was determined in a study of blood T cell repertoires in COVID-19. Study-level background: Material from acute and convalescent COVID-19 was sourced from the United States, Italy and Spain. PBMCs, B-cell-depleted T cells, or T cells were the source of the cDNA or gDNA that made up the material.

V trimming: 3 bases; J trimming: 4 bases; junction bases outside the gene matches: 8. The CDR3 contains 16 residues. CDR1 and CDR2 (germline): KGHSH, LQKENI. In the source study's methods: Amplification from reference gene primers served as the basis for estimated nucleated cell counts. The assay was immunoSEQ multiplex PCR, and TCRdb's table has in-frame clones only and misses some. That table furnishes V, J and clone size, whereas the DNA furnished D and trimming. The sample lists approximately 75,000 clones; around 80% were seen once. This clone was counted a single time. This rearrangement joins TRBV18 to TRBJ2-2; 7 bases are shared with TRBD1. Sequenced material: peripheral blood. This clonotype was obtained from a woman aged 50 to 60 with acute or convalescent COVID-19. As DNA, the CDR3 is TGTGCCAGCTCACCCCGACAGGGAAGGAGCACCGGGGAGCTGTTTTTT. Amino acids: CASSPRQGRSTGELFF.